A single sample is the source of the 32 T cell receptor beta chains below, sequenced in a study of T cells in Graves' hyperthyroidism and ophthalmopathy. Amplification yielded TCR beta CDR3 regions, with RNA transcripts as the source. TCR CDR3 regions were first amplified by RT-PCR with HTBI primers. TCRdb reprocessed the multiplex PCR reads with MiXCR, giving one entry per CDR3 protein. The profile covers around 180,000 distinct CDR3 sequences, with more than 15% appearing a single time and roughly 30% taken by the ten largest. The specimen sequenced was blood. These receptors were collected from a woman aged 50 to 60 with Graves' hyperthyroidism.

This clonotype has a count of ten or more. The V call is TRBV29-1, the J call TRBJ1-1, with D possibly matching TRBD1 (6 bases). Germline lookup yields CDR1 SQVTM and CDR2 ANQGSEA. CDR3 length: 12 amino acids. Trimming removed 5 bases at V and 1 base at J, with 8 bases between. DNA for the CDR3: TGCAGCGTTCAGACAGGGAACACTGAAGCTTTCTTT. It codes for CSVQTGNTEAFF.

The chain couples TRBV7-2 to TRBJ2-3; 15 bases are a match to TRBD2. V trimming: 5 bases; J trimming: 2 bases; junction bases outside the gene matches: 5. Germline-derived CDR1 and CDR2 are SGHTA and FQGNSA. The CDR3 has 17 residues. The CDR3 sequence: CASSPGTSGGITDTQYF. CDR3 bases: TGTGCCAGCAGCCCCGGGACTAGCGGGGGGATCACAGATACGCAGTATTTT. The full variable domain, with the rest looked up from reference TRBV7-2 and TRBJ2-3, is GAGVSQSPSNKVTEKGKDVELRCDPISGHTALYWYRQSLGQGLEFLIYFQGNSAPDKSGLPSDRFSAERTGGSVSTLTIQRTQQEDSAVYLCASSPGTSGGITDTQYFGPGTRLTVL.

This clonotype was observed at least ten times. V usage is TRBV12-3 or TRBV12-4 and J usage is TRBJ2-2, with 10 bases that match TRBD2. The CDR3 is made up of 16 amino acids. The J segment lost 7 bases and the V segment lost 6 bases, leaving 11 bases of the junction unmatched. The CDR3: CASSLRAGGPNGELFF. As DNA, the CDR3 is TGTGCCAGCAGCCTTCGAGCGGGGGGGCCGAACGGGGAGCTGTTTTTT.

In DNA form, the CDR3 reads TGTGCCAGCCTCGGAACGGGACAGGGCACAGATACGCAGTATTTT. Its translation is CASLGTGQGTDTQYF. V gene TRBV28 combines with J gene TRBJ2-3; 8 bases are shared with TRBD1. Trimming at V came to 8 bases and at J to 1 base, leaving 8 bases not matched to a gene. CDR3 length: 15 amino acids. Germline V gene data show CDR1 as MDHEN and CDR2 as SYDVKM.

This clonotype has a count of ten or more. The CDR3 sequence is CASSIETGLMNTEAFF. For the CDR3, the DNA is TGCGCCAGCAGCATAGAGACAGGCCTCATGAACACTGAAGCTTTCTTT. This chain uses TRBV5-1 with TRBJ1-1; tentatively, D is TRBD1 (6 bases). The CDR3 covers 16 residues. V gave up 4 bases and J gave up 0 bases, with 16 bases separating them. Per the germline V gene, CDR1 is SGHRS and CDR2 is YFSETQ. Supplemented by reference TRBV5-1 and TRBJ1-1, the full variable domain reads KAGVTQTPRYLIKTRGQQVTLSCSPISGHRSVSWYQQTPGQGLQFLFEYFSETQRNKGNFPGRFSGRQFSNSRSEMNVSTLELGDSALYLCASSIETGLMNTEAFFGQGTRLTVV.

V and J are TRBV7-3 and TRBJ1-2; TRBD1 agrees at 7 bases. The CDR3 loop spans 15 amino acids. Trimming at V came to 2 bases and at J to 6 bases, leaving 9 bases not matched to a gene. Germline CDR1 is SGHTA and CDR2 is FQGTGA. CDR3 residues: CASSLGDRDLDGYTF. The CDR3 DNA reads as TGTGCCAGCAGCTTAGGTGACAGGGATTTAGATGGCTACACCTTC.

The chain carries TRBV27 and TRBJ1-1, with 10 bases identical to TRBD1. Germline V gives CDR1 MNHEY, CDR2 SMNVEV (reference sequence). Trimming at V came to 6 bases and at J to 1 base, leaving 11 bases not matched to a gene. CDR3 size: 17 residues. The DNA of the CDR3 is TGTGCCAGCAGCCTATCGCCGGGACAGGGGCAGAACACTGAAGCTTTCTTT. Translation gives CASSLSPGQGQNTEAFF.

This clonotype appeared many times. V is TRBV7-2 and J is TRBJ1-2; D perhaps matches TRBD1 (5 bases). The CDR3 is 14 residues long. With 4 bases removed from V and 4 bases from J, the gap between germline ends came to 13 bases. Germline values: CDR1 SGHTA, CDR2 FQGNSA. CDR3 sequence reads: CASSSSRGLYGYTF. CDR3 nucleotide sequence: TGTGCCAGCAGCTCATCGAGGGGCCTCTATGGCTACACCTTC.

There are many counts of this clonotype. The rearrangement links TRBV7-9 to TRBJ2-7, with D possibly being TRBD2 (5 bases). The CDR3 is 15 amino acids. The V end lost 1 base, the J end lost 5 bases, and 15 bases lay between the germline ends. Germline V gene lookup returns CDR1 SEHNR and CDR2 FQNEAQ (reference sequence). In DNA, the CDR3 is TGTGCCAGCAGCTTAGGGTCGACTCCGAGGGACGAGCAGTACTTC. This sequence encodes CASSLGSTPRDEQYF.

This sequence joins TRBV6-2 or TRBV6-3 and TRBJ1-2; D is unclear. Between the trimmed V and J ends, which lost 5 bases and 2 bases, there was a span of 12 bases. The CDR3 is made up of 14 amino acids. From germline, CDR1 is MNHEY and CDR2 SVGEGT. Here the CDR3 reads CASSPRMANYGYTF. The CDR3 nucleotides are TGTGCCAGCAGTCCCCGTATGGCCAACTATGGCTACACCTTC.

CDR3 protein: CAISSTGFGANVLTF. Here the CDR3 DNA reads TGTGCCATCAGCTCCACAGGGTTTGGGGCCAACGTCCTGACTTTC. V gene TRBV10-3 combines with J gene TRBJ2-6; tentatively, D is TRBD1 (6 bases). The ends were cut back, 6 bases at V and 3 bases at J, with 12 bases in the middle. This CDR3 contains 15 residues. The V gene's germline CDR1 is ENHRY and CDR2 SYGVKD.

In its sample, this clonotype was seen many times. CDR3 nucleotide sequence: TGTGCCAGCAGGCGACAGGACGTACCCTACAATGAGCAGTTCTTC. The encoded protein is CASRRQDVPYNEQFF. This chain links TRBV6-1 with TRBJ2-1; tentatively, D is TRBD1 (6 bases). V was trimmed by 6 bases and J by 2 bases, leaving 14 bases between them. The germline gives CDR1 MNHNS, CDR2 SASEGT. This CDR3 has 15 amino acids.

There are a few counts of this clonotype. V gene TRBV18 combines with J gene TRBJ1-1; TRBD1 matches 7 bases. The V gene end was trimmed by 4 bases and the J gene end by 1 base; junction bases not matched to a gene: 9. CDR3 length: 16 amino acids. Germline loops: CDR1 KGHSH, CDR2 LQKENI. CDR3 residues: CASSLTTGKRNTEAFF. In nucleotides, the CDR3 is TGTGCCAGCTCACTAACGACAGGGAAGAGGAACACTGAAGCTTTCTTT.

Of note for this clonotype: With a much larger clone just one base away, this may be a read error. The chain couples TRBV5-1 to TRBJ1-1; no reliable D call. Germline lookup yields CDR1 SGHRS and CDR2 YFSETQ. The V and J ends lost 4 bases and 4 bases respectively, with 11 bases between them. The CDR3 runs 13 residues. CDR3 in DNA: TGCGCCAGCAGCGGCCTGGGCAGCACTGAAGCTTTCTTT. This encodes CASSGLGSTEAFF. The variable domain in full, completed from reference TRBV5-1 and TRBJ1-1, reads KAGVTQTPRYLIKTRGQQVTLSCSPISGHRSVSWYQQTPGQGLQFLFEYFSETQRNKGNFPGRFSGRQFSNSRSEMNVSTLELGDSALYLCASSGLGSTEAFFGQGTRLTVV.

This clonotype was seen ten or more times. The J gene is TRBJ1-6, the V gene TRBV7-9; no reliable D call. CDR1 is SEHNR and CDR2 is FQNEAQ in the germline V gene (reference sequence). This CDR3 contains 14 residues. V dropped 1 base and J dropped 10 bases, with 11 bases sitting between them. CDR3 residues: CASSLVGVKSPLHF. The CDR3 DNA sequence: TGTGCCAGCAGCTTAGTTGGTGTTAAGTCACCCCTCCACTTT.

Note on this clonotype: A single base separates this from a much larger clone, so it may be a read error. V gene TRBV2 combines with J gene TRBJ1-1; TRBD1 is a possible D gene (6 bases). The CDR3 loop spans 15 amino acids. The V gene's germline CDR1 is SNHLY and CDR2 FYNNEI. Trimming took 5 bases from V and 7 from J, leaving 20 bases between them. Written as DNA, the CDR3 is TGTGCCAGCAGTCCTAACTGGGGGCGAAGAATTGAAGCTTTCTTT. It is translated as CASSPNWGRRIEAFF. Using reference TRBV2 and TRBJ1-1 for the parts outside the CDR3, the full variable domain is EPEVTQTPSHQVTQMGQEVILRCVPISNHLYFYWYRQILGQKVEFLVSFYNNEISEKSEIFDDQFSVERPDGSNFTLKIRSTKLEDSAMYFCASSPNWGRRIEAFFGQGTRLTVV.

This clonotype occurred many times. The CDR3 spells CASSPQTGGNQPQHF. The CDR3, as DNA: TGTGCCAGTAGTCCACAGACAGGGGGGAATCAGCCCCAGCATTTT. J is TRBJ1-5 and V is TRBV19; TRBD1 aligns across 9 bases. Germline CDR1 reads LNHDA; CDR2 reads SQIVND (reference sequence). The CDR3 is 15 residues long. V lost 5 bases to trimming and J lost 4 bases; unmatched junction nucleotides: 6.

This clonotype showed up many times. This chain links TRBV27 with TRBJ2-3; 9 positions agree with TRBD1. The CDR3 contains 15 residues. The J segment lost 4 bases and the V segment lost 2 bases, leaving 4 bases of the junction unmatched. Per the germline V gene, CDR1 is MNHEY and CDR2 is SMNVEV (reference sequence). The CDR3 region has the DNA TGTGCCAGCAGTTTAAACAGGGGGCGCGCAGATACGCAGTATTTT. Amino acids: CASSLNRGRADTQYF.

The J gene is TRBJ2-1, the V gene TRBV9; 7 bases map to TRBD2. V was pared by 3 bases and J by 9 bases, with 3 bases of the junction left unmatched. Germline V lookup: CDR1 SGDLS, CDR2 YYNGEE. There are 12 residues in the CDR3. CDR3 DNA sequence: TGTGCCAGCAGCGAGGGGAGGGGTGAGCAGTTCTTC. Translating it yields CASSEGRGEQFF.

This clonotype appeared once. J is TRBJ2-7 and V is TRBV7-8; D not resolved. V was shortened by 0 bases and J by 0 bases, with 9 bases between the two germline ends. There are 15 residues in the CDR3. Germline CDR1 is SGHVS and CDR2 is FQNEAQ. CDR3 sequence reads: CASSLAGDISYEQYF. CDR3 sequence (DNA): TGTGCCAGCAGCTTAGCAGGTGACATCTCCTACGAGCAGTACTTC.

This clonotype was detected only a few times. The gene calls are TRBV3-1 and TRBJ2-6; TRBD2 agrees at 8 bases. From germline, CDR1 is LGHDT and CDR2 YNNKEL (reference sequence). Germline trimming cut 5 bases from V and 0 bases from J; bases unmatched to any gene: 12. The CDR3 has 19 amino acids. The CDR3, as DNA: TGTGCCAGCAGCTTACGAGGCGGGGGGCCCCCCTCTGGGGCCAACGTCCTGACTTTC. Amino acids: CASSLRGGGPPSGANVLTF.

This clonotype was recorded at least ten times. DNA for the CDR3: TGTGCCAGCAGCTTTCATCCGGGGACGACAGATACGCAGTATTTT. It yields the protein CASSFHPGTTDTQYF. The chain joins TRBV7-2 to TRBJ2-3; D tentatively fits TRBD1 or TRBD2 (5 bases each). The length of the CDR3 is 15 residues. Germline CDR1 and CDR2: SGHTA and FQGNSA. Trimming shortened V by 3 bases and J by 3 bases, and 13 bases separated the two germline ends.

This clonotype was observed many times. This sequence joins TRBV9 and TRBJ2-2; D not certain. In germline, CDR1 is SGDLS, CDR2 YYNGEE. Trimming cost V 4 bases and J 4 bases, with 8 bases left between them. There are 13 residues in the CDR3. In DNA, the CDR3 is TGTGCCAGCAGCCTGGCTTTCACCGGGGAGCTGTTTTTT. Encoded protein: CASSLAFTGELFF.

This clonotype has at least ten counts. The genes are TRBV12-3 or TRBV12-4 and TRBJ1-6; unclear D gene. This CDR3 contains 13 residues. Deletions cut 6 bases from V and 8 bases from J, with 11 bases between. The CDR3 loop is CASSRTGYSPLHF. The CDR3 nucleotides read TGTGCCAGCAGCCGGACCGGGTATTCACCCCTCCACTTT.

The table lists this clonotype with many counts. The J gene is TRBJ1-2, the V gene TRBV15; maybe TRBD1 (6 bases). With 3 bases removed from V and 0 bases from J, the gap between germline ends came to 14 bases. This CDR3 has 16 amino acids. Germline assignment: CDR1 LNHNV and CDR2 YYDKDF (reference sequence). CDR3 sequence reads: CATSSRQDNPNYGYTF. DNA for the CDR3: TGTGCCACCAGCAGCCGACAGGACAATCCTAACTATGGCTACACCTTC.

This clonotype has ten or more counts. The chain uses TRBV27 and TRBJ1-1, with D maybe TRBD1 (6 bases). V shed 8 bases and J shed 1 base, with 11 bases lying between them. This CDR3 is 13 amino acids long. Germline values: CDR1 MNHEY, CDR2 SMNVEV (reference sequence). CDR3 coding DNA: TGTGCCAGCCGGGGGGCCCAGAACACTGAAGCTTTCTTT. Its translation: CASRGAQNTEAFF.

Points on this clonotype: Lacking the conserved final phenylalanine or tryptophan, this CDR3 likely reflects a read error. The J gene is TRBJ1-2, the V gene TRBV18; TRBD1 matches 10 bases. V lost 2 bases to trimming and J lost 7 bases; unmatched junction nucleotides: 4. The CDR3 spans 14 residues. The germline V gene encodes CDR1 KGHSH and CDR2 LQKENI. DNA of the CDR3: TGTGCCAGCTCACCAGGGACAGGGGAGAGTGGCTACACCCTC. Its translation is CASSPGTGESGYTL.

This clonotype was detected ten times or more. This chain links TRBV18 with TRBJ1-6, with a tentative D call TRBD1 (5 bases). The CDR3 has 15 amino acids. CDR1 and CDR2 (germline): KGHSH, LQKENI. V gave up 2 bases and J gave up 8 bases, with 13 bases separating them. The CDR3 DNA follows: TGTGCCAGCTCACCAAACGCAGGGATGGATTCACCCCTCCACTTT. As protein: CASSPNAGMDSPLHF.

This clonotype occurred a few times. The DNA for the CDR3 is TGTGCTAGTGGTTTGGCAGGGGCAAGCTCCTACAATGAGCAGTTCTTC. It translates to CASGLAGASSYNEQFF. The rearrangement uses TRBV12-5 and TRBJ2-1; D perhaps matches TRBD1 (6 bases). Trimming stripped 1 base from V and 0 bases from J, with 10 bases between. The CDR3 sequence is 16 residues long. Germline CDR1 and CDR2: LGHNT and FRNRAP.

This clonotype was recorded a few times. The chain uses TRBV9 and TRBJ1-2; D unresolved. V lost 0 bases to trimming and J lost 4 bases, with 16 bases between them. There are 16 residues in the CDR3. CDR1 SGDLS and CDR2 YYNGEE come from the germline V gene. CDR3 sequence (DNA): TGTGCCAGCAGCGTAGCCCCCAGTGGATCCCTCTATGGCTACACCTTC. As protein: CASSVAPSGSLYGYTF.

This clonotype was recorded at least ten times. V is TRBV2 and J is TRBJ1-2; possible D gene TRBD1, 5 bases. V gave up 1 base and J gave up 4 bases, with 7 bases separating them. Germline CDR1 SNHLY, CDR2 FYNNEI. The CDR3 totals 13 residues. CDR3 sequence (DNA): TGTGCCAGCAGTGAAGGCAGGGCCTATGGCTACACCTTC. Translation: CASSEGRAYGYTF.

This clonotype was seen repeatedly, ten times or more. The chain has TRBV11-3 and TRBJ1-5, with unresolved D. Germline CDR1 and CDR2: SGHNT and YENEEA. This CDR3 is built from 15 residues. Trimming shortened V by 4 bases and J by 7 bases, and 17 bases separated the two germline ends. CDR3 nucleotide sequence: TGTGCCAGCAGCTCCCTTGGGAAGCTTGGGCAGCCCCAGCATTTT. Protein sequence: CASSSLGKLGQPQHF.